One TCR beta chain is described in this entry. The antigen remains unidentified. The sample originates from a study of T cell repertoires in cytomegalovirus infection. For the study at large: From public TCR beta signatures came an indication of both CMV infection and matching HLA type. General study results and limits: Cumulated frequencies of public TCR beta families served to identify carriers of CMV plus the relevant HLA. The ex vivo response was dominated by HLA-C-restricted CMV-specific TCR beta clonotypes.

The CDR3 covers 16 residues. V was trimmed by 5 bases and J by 8 bases, leaving 22 bases between them. TCRdb called the reads again in MiXCR, with one record for every CDR3 protein. The sample records approximately 300,000 distinct CDR3 sequences, about 29% being singletons. The chain links TRBV12-3 or TRBV12-4 to TRBJ2-1, with D possibly called TRBD1 or TRBD2 (6 bases each). This TCR was recovered from a human donor in good health (CMV status not recorded). Some clones in this sample may be carry-over from other donors' samples. Source: cultured PBMCs, taken from culture after CMV antigen stimulation. This chain's CDR3 is CASSPPSTRGTDEQFF. In nucleotides, the CDR3 is TGTGCCAGCAGTCCTCCCTCGACTAGGGGGACGGATGAGCAGTTCTTC.